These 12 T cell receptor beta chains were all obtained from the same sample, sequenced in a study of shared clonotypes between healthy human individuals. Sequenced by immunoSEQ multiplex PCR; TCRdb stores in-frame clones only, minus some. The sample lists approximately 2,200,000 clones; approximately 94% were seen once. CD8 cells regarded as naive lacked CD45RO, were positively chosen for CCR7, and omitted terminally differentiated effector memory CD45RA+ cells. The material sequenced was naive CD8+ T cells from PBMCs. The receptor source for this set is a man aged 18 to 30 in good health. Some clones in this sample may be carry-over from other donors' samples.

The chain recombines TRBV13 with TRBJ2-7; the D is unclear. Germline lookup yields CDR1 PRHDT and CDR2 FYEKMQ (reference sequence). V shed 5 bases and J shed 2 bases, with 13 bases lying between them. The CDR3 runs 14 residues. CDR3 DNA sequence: TGTGCCAGCAGCGCCGGACCCGGTCCCTACGAGCAGTACTTC. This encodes CASSAGPGPYEQYF.

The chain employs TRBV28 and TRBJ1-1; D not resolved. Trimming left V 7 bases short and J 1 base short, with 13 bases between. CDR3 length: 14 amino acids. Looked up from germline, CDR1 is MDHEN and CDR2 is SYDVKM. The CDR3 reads CASIAPRANTEAFF. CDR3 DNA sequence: TGTGCCAGCATAGCCCCACGGGCGAACACTGAAGCTTTCTTT.

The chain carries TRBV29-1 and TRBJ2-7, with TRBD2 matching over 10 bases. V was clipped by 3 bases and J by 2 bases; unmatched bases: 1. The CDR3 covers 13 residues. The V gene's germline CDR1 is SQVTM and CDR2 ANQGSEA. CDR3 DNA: TGCAGCGTTGACCTAGCGGGGGCCTACGAGCAGTACTTC. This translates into CSVDLAGAYEQYF.

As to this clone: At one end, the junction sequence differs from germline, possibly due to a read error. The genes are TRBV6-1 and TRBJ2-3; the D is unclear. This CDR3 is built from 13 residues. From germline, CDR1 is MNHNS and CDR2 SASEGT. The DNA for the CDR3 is TGTGCCGGCAGGAATAGTAATATCGATACGCAGTATTTT. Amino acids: CAGRNSNIDTQYF.

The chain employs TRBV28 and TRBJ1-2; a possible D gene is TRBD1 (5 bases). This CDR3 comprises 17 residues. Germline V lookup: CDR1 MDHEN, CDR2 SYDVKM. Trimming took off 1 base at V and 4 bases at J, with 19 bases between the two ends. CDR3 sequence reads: CASSLYRDPRMGYGYTF. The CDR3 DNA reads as TGTGCCAGCAGTTTATACCGGGACCCTCGGATGGGCTATGGCTACACCTTC.

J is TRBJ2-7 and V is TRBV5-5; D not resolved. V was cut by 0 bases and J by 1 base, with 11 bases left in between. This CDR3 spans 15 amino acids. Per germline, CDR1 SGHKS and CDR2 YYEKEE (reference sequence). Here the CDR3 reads CASSLVPVSSYEQYF. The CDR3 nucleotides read TGTGCCAGCAGCTTGGTCCCGGTCAGTTCCTACGAGCAGTACTTC.

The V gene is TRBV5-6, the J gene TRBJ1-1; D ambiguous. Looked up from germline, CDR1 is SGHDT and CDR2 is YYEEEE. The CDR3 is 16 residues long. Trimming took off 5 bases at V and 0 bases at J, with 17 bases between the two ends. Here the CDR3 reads CASSPSPGRMNTEAFF. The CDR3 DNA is TGTGCCAGCAGTCCCAGCCCCGGACGGATGAACACTGAAGCTTTCTTT. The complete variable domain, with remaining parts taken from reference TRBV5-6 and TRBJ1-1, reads DAGVTQSPTHLIKTRGQQVTLRCSPKSGHDTVSWYQQALGQGPQFIFQYYEEEERQRGNFPDRFSGHQFPNYSSELNVNALLLGDSALYLCASSPSPGRMNTEAFFGQGTRLTVV.

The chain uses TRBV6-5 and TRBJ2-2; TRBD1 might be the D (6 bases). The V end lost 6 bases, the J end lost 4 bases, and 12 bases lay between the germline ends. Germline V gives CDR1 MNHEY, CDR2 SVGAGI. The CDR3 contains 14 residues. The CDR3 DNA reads TGTGCCAGCAGCCAACAGGGATCCACCGGGGAGCTGTTTTTT. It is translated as CASSQQGSTGELFF.

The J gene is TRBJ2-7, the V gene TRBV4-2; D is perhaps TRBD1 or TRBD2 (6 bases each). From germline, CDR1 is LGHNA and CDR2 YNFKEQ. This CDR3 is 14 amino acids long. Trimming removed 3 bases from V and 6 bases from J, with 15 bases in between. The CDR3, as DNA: TGTGCCAGCAGCCATCAGGAGGGGGGTAGCGAGCAGTACTTC. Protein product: CASSHQEGGSEQYF.

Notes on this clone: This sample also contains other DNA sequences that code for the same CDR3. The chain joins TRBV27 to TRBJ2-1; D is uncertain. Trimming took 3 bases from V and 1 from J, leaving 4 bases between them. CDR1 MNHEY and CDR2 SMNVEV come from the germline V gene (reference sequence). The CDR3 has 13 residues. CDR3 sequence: CASSFFSYNEQFF. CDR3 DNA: TGTGCCAGCAGTTTCTTTTCCTACAATGAGCAGTTCTTC.

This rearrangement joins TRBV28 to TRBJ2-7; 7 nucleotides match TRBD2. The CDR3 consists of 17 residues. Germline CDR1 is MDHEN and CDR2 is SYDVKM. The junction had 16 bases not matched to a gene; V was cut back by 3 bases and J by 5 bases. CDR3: CASSFSTSTGGSHEQYF. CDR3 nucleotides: TGTGCCAGCAGTTTTTCTACCTCGACTGGCGGGAGTCACGAGCAGTACTTC.

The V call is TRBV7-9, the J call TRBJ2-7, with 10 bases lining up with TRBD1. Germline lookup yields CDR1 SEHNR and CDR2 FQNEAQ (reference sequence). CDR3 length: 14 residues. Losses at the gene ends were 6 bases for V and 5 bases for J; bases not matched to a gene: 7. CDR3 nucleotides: TGTGCCAGCAGGGGACAGGGGAGGGTGGACGAGCAGTACTTC. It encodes CASRGQGRVDEQYF.